This T cell receptor beta chain was sequenced during a study of cytomegalovirus exposure and HLA in healthy donors. Vbeta (60) and Jbeta (13) primers were used in the PCR. In the authors' methods: An analysis that came later counted 80 million or so unique TCR beta chains, around 12 million shared. Sequenced by immunoSEQ multiplex PCR; TCRdb stores in-frame clones only, minus some. The D gene and trimming were derived from the DNA, and the V and J assignments and clone size from that table. The sample has about 90,000 clones, 65% to 80% seen once. This clone was observed a single time. V was shortened by 0 bases and J by 7 bases, with 16 bases between the two germline ends. The CDR3 is 16 amino acids. Per the germline V gene, CDR1 is SGHDN and CDR2 is FVKESK. The donors were healthy bone marrow donors.

The V gene is TRBV14, the J gene TRBJ2-1; a possible D gene is TRBD2 (7 bases). The receptor was isolated from a young woman in good health and CMV-seropositive. Specimen: PBMCs. The CDR3, as DNA: TGTGCCAGCAGCCAAGATAGGGGGGGGGCCCGTAATGAGCAGTTCTTC. Translation: CASSQDRGGARNEQFF.